This T cell receptor (beta chain) stems from a study of beta chain features in type 1 diabetes. About the study: Patient and healthy donor groups were alike in age, gender and cell yields. Study-wide findings and caveats: The study found moderately but significantly shorter TCRB CDR3s in all four CD4+ subsets of Type 1 diabetes patients. Among type 1 diabetes patients, VDJ junctions had fewer insertions and more deletions. In the patient group, naive, central memory and Treg TCRB repertoires seemed more alike than in the healthy donor group.

Isolated RNA was reverse transcribed in full, so expressed TCRB transcripts were sequenced. Method: immunoSEQ multiplex PCR; TCRdb's copy keeps in-frame clones and lacks some. The data hold 240,000 or so clones, with around 21% observed a single time. Each of the sorted populations had a purity greater than 95%. CDR1 MDHEN and CDR2 SYDVKM come from the germline V gene. Trimming shortened V by 7 bases and J by 3 bases, and 16 bases separated the two germline ends. The CDR3 totals 15 residues. This clone was observed a handful of times. Antigen unknown. Material: naive CD4+ T cells from blood. The rearrangement uses TRBV28 and TRBJ2-1; tentative D call: TRBD1 (5 bases). This clonotype was obtained from a woman aged 40 to 55 with type 1 diabetes. This chain's CDR3 is CASNPSKGNYNEQFF. The CDR3 coding sequence is TGTGCCAGCAACCCGAGCAAGGGGAACTACAATGAGCAGTTCTTC.